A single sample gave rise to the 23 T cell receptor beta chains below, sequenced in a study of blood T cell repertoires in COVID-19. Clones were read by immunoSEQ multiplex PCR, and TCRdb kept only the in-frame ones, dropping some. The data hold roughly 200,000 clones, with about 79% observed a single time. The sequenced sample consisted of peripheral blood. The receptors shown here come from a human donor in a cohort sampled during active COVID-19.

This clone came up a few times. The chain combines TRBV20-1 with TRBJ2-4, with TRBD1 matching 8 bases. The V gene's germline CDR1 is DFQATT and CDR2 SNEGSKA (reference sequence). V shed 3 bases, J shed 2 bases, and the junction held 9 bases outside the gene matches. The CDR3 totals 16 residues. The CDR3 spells CSASGKQGGTKNIQYF. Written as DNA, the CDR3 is TGCAGTGCTAGTGGGAAACAGGGGGGTACCAAAAACATTCAGTACTTC.

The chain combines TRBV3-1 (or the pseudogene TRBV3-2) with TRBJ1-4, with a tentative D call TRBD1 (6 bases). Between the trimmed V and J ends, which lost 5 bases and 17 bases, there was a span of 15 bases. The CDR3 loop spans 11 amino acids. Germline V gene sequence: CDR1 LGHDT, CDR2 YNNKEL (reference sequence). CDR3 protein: CASSGKQGTFF. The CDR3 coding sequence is TGTGCCAGCAGCGGTAAACAGGGCACCTTTTTT.

CDR3 sequence reads: CASHKTFLDTQYF. As DNA, the CDR3 is TGTGCCAGCCATAAGACATTCCTAGATACGCAGTATTTT. This chain joins TRBV2 and TRBJ2-3; unclear D gene. The germline V gene has CDR1 SNHLY and CDR2 FYNNEI. CDR3 length equals 13 residues. With 8 bases removed from V and 5 bases from J, the gap between germline ends came to 14 bases.

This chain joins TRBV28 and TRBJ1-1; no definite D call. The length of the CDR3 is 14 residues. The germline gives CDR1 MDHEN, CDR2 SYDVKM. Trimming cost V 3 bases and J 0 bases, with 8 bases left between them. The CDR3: CASSFGYVNTEAFF. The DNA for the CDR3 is TGTGCCAGCAGTTTCGGGTACGTGAACACTGAAGCTTTCTTT.

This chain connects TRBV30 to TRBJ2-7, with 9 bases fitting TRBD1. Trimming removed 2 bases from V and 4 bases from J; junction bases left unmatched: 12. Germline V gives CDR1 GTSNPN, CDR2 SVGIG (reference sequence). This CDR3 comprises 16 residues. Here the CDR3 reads CAWSPLRDRVFYEQYF. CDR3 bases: TGTGCCTGGAGTCCCCTCCGGGACAGGGTCTTTTACGAGCAGTACTTC.

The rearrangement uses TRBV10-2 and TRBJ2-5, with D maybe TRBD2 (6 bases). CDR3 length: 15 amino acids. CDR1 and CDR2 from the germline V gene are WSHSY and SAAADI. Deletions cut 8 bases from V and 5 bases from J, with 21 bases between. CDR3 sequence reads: CASGDGGEVGETQYF. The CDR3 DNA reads TGCGCCAGCGGGGACGGAGGGGAGGTCGGGGAGACCCAGTACTTC.

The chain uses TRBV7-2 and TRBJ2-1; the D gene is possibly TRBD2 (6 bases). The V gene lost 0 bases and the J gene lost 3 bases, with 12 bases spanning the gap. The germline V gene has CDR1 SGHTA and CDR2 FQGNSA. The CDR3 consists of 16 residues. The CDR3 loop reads CASSLAGGTLYNEQFF. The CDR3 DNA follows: TGTGCCAGCAGCTTAGCTGGCGGGACTCTCTACAATGAGCAGTTCTTC.

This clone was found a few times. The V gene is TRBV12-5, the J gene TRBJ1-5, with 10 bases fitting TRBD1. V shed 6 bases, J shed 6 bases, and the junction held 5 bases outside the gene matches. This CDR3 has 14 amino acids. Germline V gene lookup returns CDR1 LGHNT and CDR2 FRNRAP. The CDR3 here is CASGGQGHGQPQHF. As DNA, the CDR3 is TGTGCTAGTGGGGGACAGGGGCACGGTCAGCCCCAGCATTTT.

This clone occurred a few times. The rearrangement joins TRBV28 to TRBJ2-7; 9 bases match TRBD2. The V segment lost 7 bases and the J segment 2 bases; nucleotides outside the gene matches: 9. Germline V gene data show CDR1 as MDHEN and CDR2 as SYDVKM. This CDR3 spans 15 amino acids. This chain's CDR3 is CASTSGGGGTYEQYF. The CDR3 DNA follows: TGTGCCAGCACCTCCGGCGGGGGGGGGACCTACGAGCAGTACTTC.

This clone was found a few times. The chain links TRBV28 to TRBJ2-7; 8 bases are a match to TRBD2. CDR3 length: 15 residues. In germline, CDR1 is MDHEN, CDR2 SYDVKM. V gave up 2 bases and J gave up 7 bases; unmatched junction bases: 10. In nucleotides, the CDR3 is TGTGCCAGCAGTTTAGGTACTAGCGGATTTCGTGAGCAGTACTTC. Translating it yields CASSLGTSGFREQYF.

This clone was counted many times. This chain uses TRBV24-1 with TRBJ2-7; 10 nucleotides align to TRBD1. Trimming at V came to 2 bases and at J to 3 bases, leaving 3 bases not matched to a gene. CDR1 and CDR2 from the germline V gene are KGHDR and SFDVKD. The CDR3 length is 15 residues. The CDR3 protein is CATSDSRTGGYEQYF. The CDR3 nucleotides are TGTGCCACCAGTGATTCCCGGACAGGGGGCTACGAGCAGTACTTC.

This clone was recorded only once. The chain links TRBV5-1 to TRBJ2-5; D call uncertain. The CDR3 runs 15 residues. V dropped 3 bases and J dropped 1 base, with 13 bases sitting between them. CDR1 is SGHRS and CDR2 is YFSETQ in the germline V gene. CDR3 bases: TGCGCCAGCAGCTACCCCCCGGGTTCCCAAGAGACCCAGTACTTC. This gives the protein CASSYPPGSQETQYF.

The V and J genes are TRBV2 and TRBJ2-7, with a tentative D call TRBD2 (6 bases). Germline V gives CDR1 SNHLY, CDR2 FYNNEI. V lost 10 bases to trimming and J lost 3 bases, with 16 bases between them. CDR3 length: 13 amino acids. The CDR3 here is CAIKGGPHYEQYF. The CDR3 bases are TGTGCCATAAAGGGAGGACCCCACTACGAGCAGTACTTC.

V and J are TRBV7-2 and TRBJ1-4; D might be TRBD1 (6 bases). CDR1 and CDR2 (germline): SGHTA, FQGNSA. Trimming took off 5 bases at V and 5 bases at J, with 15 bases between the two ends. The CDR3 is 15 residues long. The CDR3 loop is CASSPRGLANEKLFF. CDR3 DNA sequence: TGTGCCAGCAGCCCGCGGGGGCTTGCGAATGAAAAACTGTTTTTT.

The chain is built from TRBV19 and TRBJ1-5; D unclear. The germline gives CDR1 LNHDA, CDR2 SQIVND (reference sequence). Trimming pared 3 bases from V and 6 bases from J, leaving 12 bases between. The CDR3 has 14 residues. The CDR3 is CASSMFEHLQPQHF. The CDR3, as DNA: TGTGCCAGTAGTATGTTTGAACACCTTCAGCCCCAGCATTTT.

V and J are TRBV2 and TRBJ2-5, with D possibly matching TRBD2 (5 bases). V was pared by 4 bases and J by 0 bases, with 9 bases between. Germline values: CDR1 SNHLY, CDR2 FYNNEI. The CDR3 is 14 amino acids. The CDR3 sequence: CASSVRGYQETQYF. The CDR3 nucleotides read TGTGCCAGCAGTGTTCGAGGGTACCAAGAGACCCAGTACTTC.

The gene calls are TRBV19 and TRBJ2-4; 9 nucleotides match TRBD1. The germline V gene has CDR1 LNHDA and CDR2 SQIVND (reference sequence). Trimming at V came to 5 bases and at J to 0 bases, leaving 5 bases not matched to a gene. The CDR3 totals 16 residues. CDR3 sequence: CASSAGTGLAKNIQYF. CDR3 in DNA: TGTGCCAGTAGTGCGGGGACAGGGCTAGCCAAAAACATTCAGTACTTC.

CDR3 in amino acids: CASSQSEQVTGREKLFF. In DNA form, the CDR3 reads TGTGCCAGCAGCCAATCGGAACAAGTAACCGGCAGGGAAAAACTGTTTTTT. The rearrangement uses TRBV5-4 and TRBJ1-4, with D uncertain. The CDR3 is 17 residues long. Trimming removed 4 bases from V and 8 bases from J, with 24 bases in between. Germline V lookup: CDR1 SGHNT, CDR2 YYREEE (reference sequence).

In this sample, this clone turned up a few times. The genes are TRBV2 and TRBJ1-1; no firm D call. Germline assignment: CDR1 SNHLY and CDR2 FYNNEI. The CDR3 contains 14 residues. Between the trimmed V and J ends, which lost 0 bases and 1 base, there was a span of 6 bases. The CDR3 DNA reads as TGTGCCAGCAGTGAAGCGGCCAGGAACACTGAAGCTTTCTTT. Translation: CASSEAARNTEAFF.

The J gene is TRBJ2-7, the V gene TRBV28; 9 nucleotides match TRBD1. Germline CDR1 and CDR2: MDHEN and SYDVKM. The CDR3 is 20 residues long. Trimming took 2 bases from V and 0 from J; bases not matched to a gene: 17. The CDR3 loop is CASSLPPGQGERLSSYEQYF. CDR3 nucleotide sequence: TGTGCCAGCAGTTTACCACCGGGACAGGGAGAAAGATTGAGCTCCTACGAGCAGTACTTC.

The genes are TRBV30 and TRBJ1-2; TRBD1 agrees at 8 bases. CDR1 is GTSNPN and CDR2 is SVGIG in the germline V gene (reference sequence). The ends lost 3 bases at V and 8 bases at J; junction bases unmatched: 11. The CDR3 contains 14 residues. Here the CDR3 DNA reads TGTGCCTGGAGACACGACAGGGGTGCCGGCGGCTACACCTTC. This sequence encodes CAWRHDRGAGGYTF.

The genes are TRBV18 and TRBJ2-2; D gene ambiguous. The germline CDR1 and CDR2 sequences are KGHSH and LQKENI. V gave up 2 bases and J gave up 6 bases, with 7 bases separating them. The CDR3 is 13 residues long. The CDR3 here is CASSPVEAGELFF. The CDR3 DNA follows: TGTGCCAGCTCACCAGTCGAGGCCGGGGAGCTGTTTTTT.

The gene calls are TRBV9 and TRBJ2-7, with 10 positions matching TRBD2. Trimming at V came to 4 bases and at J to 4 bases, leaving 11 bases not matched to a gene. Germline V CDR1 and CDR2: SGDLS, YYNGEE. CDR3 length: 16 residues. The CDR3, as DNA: TGTGCCAGCAGCTCAGGACTAGCGGAGACTTCTTACGAGCAGTACTTC. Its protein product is CASSSGLAETSYEQYF.